This is a list of T cell receptor beta chains from one sample in a study of T cell repertoires in cytomegalovirus infection. From the reads, TCRdb called clonotypes with MiXCR, one entry per CDR3 protein. This table holds some 300,000 distinct CDR3 sequences, about 9.2% found once. The sample taken for sequencing was PBMCs. These receptors originate from a human donor in good health (CMV status not recorded). Some clones in this sample may be carry-over from other donors' samples. The CDR3 runs from the conserved cysteine through the conserved F or W. Only some rows state a clone size, as once, few, many or a class for expanded clones.

clone_size | j_call | v_call | cdr3_aa
NA | TRBJ1-2 | TRBV20-1 | CSASRRRANYGYTF
NA | TRBJ2-2 | TRBV5-5 | CASSSLLAGVTGELFF
many | TRBJ1-5 | TRBV10-3 | CAISPGTAGNQPQHF
few | TRBJ2-2 | TRBV5-1 | CASSLERPNTGELFF
many | TRBJ2-5 | TRBV19 | CASSNGQNLMRETQYF
many | TRBJ2-1 | TRBV20-1 | CSASMSVAGGHFYNEQFF
NA | TRBJ1-2 | TRBV12-3/TRBV12-4 | CASSFRHLQAYGYTF
many | TRBJ1-1 | TRBV10-3 | CAIRDVGLPEAFF
NA | TRBJ1-4 | TRBV6-5 | CASSYNRREKLFF
NA | TRBJ1-5 | TRBV27 | CASSFGSGNQPQHF
many | TRBJ2-5 | TRBV6-2/TRBV6-3 | CASSYAGEGQETQYF
many | TRBJ2-1 | TRBV29-1 | CSVGTWGTGLDEQFF
many | TRBJ2-2 | TRBV7-8 | CASSSASRGNTGELFF
many | TRBJ2-1 | TRBV7-2 | CASSPRRGGGGEQFF
many | TRBJ1-2 | TRBV20-1 | CSAPPGGWSGYTF